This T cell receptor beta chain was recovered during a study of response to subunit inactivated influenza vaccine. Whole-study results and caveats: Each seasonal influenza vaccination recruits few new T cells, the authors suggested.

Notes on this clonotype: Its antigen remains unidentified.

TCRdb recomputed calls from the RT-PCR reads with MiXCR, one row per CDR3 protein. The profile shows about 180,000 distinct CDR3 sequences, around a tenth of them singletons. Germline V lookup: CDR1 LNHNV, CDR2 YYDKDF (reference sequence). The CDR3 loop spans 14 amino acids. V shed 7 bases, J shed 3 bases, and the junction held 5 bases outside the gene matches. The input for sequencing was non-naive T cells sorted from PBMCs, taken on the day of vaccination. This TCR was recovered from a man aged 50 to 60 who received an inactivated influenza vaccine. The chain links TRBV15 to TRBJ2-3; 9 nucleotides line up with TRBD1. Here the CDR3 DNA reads TGTGCCACCACCTCCGGGACAGGGACAGATACGCAGTATTTT. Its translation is CATTSGTGTDTQYF.